These 7 T cell receptor beta chains were all obtained from the same sample, sequenced in a study of cytomegalovirus exposure and HLA in healthy donors. It was with 60 Vbeta and 13 Jbeta primers that the PCR ran. Using immunoSEQ multiplex PCR, the repertoire was profiled, and TCRdb retains in-frame clones only, with some absent. The repertoire holds 98,000 or so clones, 70% to 80% seen once, with about a sixth in the top ten. The sequenced sample consisted of PBMCs. These receptors were collected from a man aged 55 to 70 in good health and CMV-seropositive.

The chain joins TRBV5-1 to TRBJ2-1; 9 bases map to TRBD2. With V trimmed by 3 bases and J by 14 bases, 9 bases remained unmatched. CDR3 length equals 13 residues. CDR1 and CDR2 (germline): SGHRS, YFSETQ. CDR3 sequence reads: CASSSLAGPSEFF. DNA for the CDR3: TGCGCCAGCAGCTCACTAGCGGGTCCCTCCGAGTTCTTC.

This chain links TRBV19 with TRBJ1-1; D gene uncertain. Germline lookup yields CDR1 LNHDA and CDR2 SQIVND (reference sequence). Trimming cost V 0 bases and J 1 base, with 9 bases left between them. The CDR3 has 15 residues. The CDR3 nucleotides read TGTGCCAGTAGTATAGAGGAGGTTGGGAACACTGAAGCTTTCTTT. Protein sequence: CASSIEEVGNTEAFF.

The J gene is TRBJ1-1, the V gene TRBV11-2; perhaps TRBD1 as D (6 bases). Germline lookup yields CDR1 SGHAT and CDR2 FQNNGV. The V end lost 5 bases, the J end lost 6 bases, and 16 bases lay between the germline ends. This CDR3 region has 14 residues. CDR3 coding DNA: TGTGCCAGCAGCCTAGGACAGTATTACCCTGAAGCTTTCTTT. Amino acid sequence: CASSLGQYYPEAFF.

As DNA, the CDR3 is TGTGCCTGGACGGCAGGGGGCACCGCACGTTCACCCCTCCACTTT. Translating gives CAWTAGGTARSPLHF. V and J are TRBV30 and TRBJ1-6, with TRBD1 matching 8 bases. The ends lost 4 bases at V and 9 bases at J; junction bases unmatched: 11. CDR3 length: 15 residues. Germline CDR1 is GTSNPN and CDR2 is SVGIG (reference sequence).

This chain links TRBV6-6 with TRBJ2-1, with 12 bases that match TRBD2. The CDR3 extends over 14 amino acids. Per germline, CDR1 MNHNY and CDR2 SVGAGI (reference sequence). J lost 8 bases, V lost 6 bases, and 5 bases had no gene match. DNA for the CDR3: TGTGCCAGCAGCCGACTAGCGGGGGTCGATGAGCAGTTCTTC. Its translation is CASSRLAGVDEQFF.

J is TRBJ1-2 and V is TRBV7-8; D is unclear. V lost 1 base and J lost 7, with 7 bases in between. Germline CDR1 reads SGHVS; CDR2 reads FQNEAQ. The CDR3 runs 12 residues. CDR3 sequence: CASSLGYGGYTF. The CDR3 DNA reads TGTGCCAGCAGCTTAGGATACGGTGGCTACACCTTC.

The chain carries TRBV6-5 and TRBJ2-7, with a weak D call TRBD1 (6 bases). Germline values: CDR1 MNHEY, CDR2 SVGAGI. Deletions cut 2 bases from V and 6 bases from J, with 20 bases between. This CDR3 contains 16 residues. CDR3 in amino acids: CASSYDALGSRGEQYF. DNA for the CDR3: TGTGCCAGCAGTTACGACGCCCTCGGCTCCAGGGGCGAGCAGTACTTC.